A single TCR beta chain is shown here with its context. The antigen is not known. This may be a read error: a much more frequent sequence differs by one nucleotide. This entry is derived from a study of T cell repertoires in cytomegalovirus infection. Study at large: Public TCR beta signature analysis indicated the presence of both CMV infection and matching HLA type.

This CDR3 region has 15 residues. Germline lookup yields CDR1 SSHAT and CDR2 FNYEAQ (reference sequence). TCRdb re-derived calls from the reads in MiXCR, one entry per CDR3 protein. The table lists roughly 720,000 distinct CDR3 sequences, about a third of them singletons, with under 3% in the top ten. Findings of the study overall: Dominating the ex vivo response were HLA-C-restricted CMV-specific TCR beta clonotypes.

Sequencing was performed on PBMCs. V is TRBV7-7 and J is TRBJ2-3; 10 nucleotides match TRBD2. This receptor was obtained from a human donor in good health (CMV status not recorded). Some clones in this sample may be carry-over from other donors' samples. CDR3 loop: CDSGPGLAGVDTQYF. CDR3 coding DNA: TGTGATAGCGGGCCGGGCCTAGCGGGAGTAGATACGCAGTATTTT.